This T cell receptor beta chain stems from a study of blood T cell repertoires in COVID-19. For the study at large: Samples of COVID-19 (acute and convalescent) were obtained from the United States, Italy and Spain. PBMCs, B-cell-depleted T cells, or T cells were the source of the cDNA or gDNA that made up the material.

Source study methods: From reference gene primer amplification, estimates of nucleated cell counts were derived. The protocol was immunoSEQ multiplex PCR, while the TCRdb copy is restricted to in-frame clones and leaves out a portion. Clone size and V and J calls were adopted from that table, with D and trimming inferred from the DNA. This sample yields approximately 270,000 clones, of which about 89% are seen a single time; roughly 2.2% belongs to the top ten. The CDR3 runs to 13 residues. V gave up 7 bases and J gave up 0 bases, with 7 bases separating them. Germline CDR1 SNHLY, CDR2 FYNNEI. The source material was peripheral blood. The source is a man aged 50-60 years with acute or convalescent COVID-19. The rearrangement links TRBV2 to TRBJ1-5; D uncertain. CDR3 region: CASKQYSNQPQHF. The CDR3 bases are TGTGCCAGCAAACAATATAGCAATCAGCCCCAGCATTTT. Combining the CDR3 with reference TRBV2 and TRBJ1-5 gives the whole variable domain EPEVTQTPSHQVTQMGQEVILRCVPISNHLYFYWYRQILGQKVEFLVSFYNNEISEKSEIFDDQFSVERPDGSNFTLKIRSTKLEDSAMYFCASKQYSNQPQHFGDGTRLSIL.